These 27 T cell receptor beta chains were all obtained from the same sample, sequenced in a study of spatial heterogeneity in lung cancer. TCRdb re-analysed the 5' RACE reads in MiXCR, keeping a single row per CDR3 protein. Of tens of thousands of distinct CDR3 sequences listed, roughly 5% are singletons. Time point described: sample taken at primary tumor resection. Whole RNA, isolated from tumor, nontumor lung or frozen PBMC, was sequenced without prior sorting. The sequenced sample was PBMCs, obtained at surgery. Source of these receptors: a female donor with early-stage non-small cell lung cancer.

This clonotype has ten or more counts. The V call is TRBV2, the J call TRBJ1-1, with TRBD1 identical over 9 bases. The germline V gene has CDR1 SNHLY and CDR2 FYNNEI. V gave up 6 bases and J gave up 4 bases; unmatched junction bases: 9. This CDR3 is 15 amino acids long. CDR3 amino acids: CASSRDRVVGTEAFF. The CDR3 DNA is TGTGCCAGCAGCCGGGACAGGGTCGTCGGCACTGAAGCTTTCTTT.

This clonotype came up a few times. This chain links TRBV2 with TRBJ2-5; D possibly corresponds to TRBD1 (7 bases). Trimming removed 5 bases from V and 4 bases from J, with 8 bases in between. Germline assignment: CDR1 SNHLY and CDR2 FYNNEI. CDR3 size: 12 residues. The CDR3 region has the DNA TGTGCCAGCAGTCAGGGGGGAGAGACCCAGTACTTC. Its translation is CASSQGGETQYF.

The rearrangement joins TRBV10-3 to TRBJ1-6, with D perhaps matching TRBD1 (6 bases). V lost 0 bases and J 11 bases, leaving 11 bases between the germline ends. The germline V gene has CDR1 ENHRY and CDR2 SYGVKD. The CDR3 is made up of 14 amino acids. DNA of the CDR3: TGTGCCATCAGTGAGTCCGGACAGAAAACACCCCTCCACTTT. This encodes CAISESGQKTPLHF.

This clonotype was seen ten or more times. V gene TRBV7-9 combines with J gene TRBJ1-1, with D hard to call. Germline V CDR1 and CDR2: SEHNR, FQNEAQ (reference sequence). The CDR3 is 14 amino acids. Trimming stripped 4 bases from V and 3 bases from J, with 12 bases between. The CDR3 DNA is TGTGCCAGCAGCTACGCCGGGGTGGACACTGAAGCTTTCTTT. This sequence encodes CASSYAGVDTEAFF.

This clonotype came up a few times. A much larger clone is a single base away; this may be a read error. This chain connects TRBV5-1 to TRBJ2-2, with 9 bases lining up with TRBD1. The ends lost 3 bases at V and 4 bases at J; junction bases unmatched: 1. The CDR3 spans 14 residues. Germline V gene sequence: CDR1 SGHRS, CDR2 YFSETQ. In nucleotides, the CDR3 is TGCGCCAGCAGCTCGGGACAGGGCACCGGGGAGCTGTTTTTT. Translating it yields CASSSGQGTGELFF.

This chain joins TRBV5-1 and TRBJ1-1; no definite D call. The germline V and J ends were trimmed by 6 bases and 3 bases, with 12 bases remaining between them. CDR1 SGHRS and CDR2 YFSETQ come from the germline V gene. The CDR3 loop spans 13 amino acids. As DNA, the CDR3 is TGCGCCAGCACCTTAGAGGTCGACACTGAAGCTTTCTTT. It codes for CASTLEVDTEAFF. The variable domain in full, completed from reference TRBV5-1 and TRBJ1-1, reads KAGVTQTPRYLIKTRGQQVTLSCSPISGHRSVSWYQQTPGQGLQFLFEYFSETQRNKGNFPGRFSGRQFSNSRSEMNVSTLELGDSALYLCASTLEVDTEAFFGQGTRLTVV.

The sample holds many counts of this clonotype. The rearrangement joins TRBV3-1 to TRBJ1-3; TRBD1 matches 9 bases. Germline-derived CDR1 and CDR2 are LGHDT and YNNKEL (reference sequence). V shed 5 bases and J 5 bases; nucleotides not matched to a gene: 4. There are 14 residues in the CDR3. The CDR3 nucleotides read TGTGCCAGCAGCAACGACAGGGGGAGAAACACCATATATTTT. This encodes CASSNDRGRNTIYF.

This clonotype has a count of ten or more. For the CDR3, the DNA is TGCAGTGCTAGGCCCAATACGGCGGGCACCTGGAAAGCTTTCTTT. Translated: CSARPNTAGTWKAFF. This chain uses TRBV20-1 with TRBJ1-1, with no clear D. Trimming shortened V by 3 bases and J by 9 bases, and 23 bases separated the two germline ends. The CDR3 consists of 15 residues. Germline CDR1 is DFQATT and CDR2 is SNEGSKA (reference sequence).

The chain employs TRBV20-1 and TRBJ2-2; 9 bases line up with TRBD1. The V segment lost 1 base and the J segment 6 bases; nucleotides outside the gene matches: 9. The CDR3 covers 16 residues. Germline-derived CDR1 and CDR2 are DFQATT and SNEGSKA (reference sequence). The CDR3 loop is CSARVGGTGPSGELFF. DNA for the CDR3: TGCAGTGCTAGAGTGGGGGGGACAGGGCCCTCCGGGGAGCTGTTTTTT.

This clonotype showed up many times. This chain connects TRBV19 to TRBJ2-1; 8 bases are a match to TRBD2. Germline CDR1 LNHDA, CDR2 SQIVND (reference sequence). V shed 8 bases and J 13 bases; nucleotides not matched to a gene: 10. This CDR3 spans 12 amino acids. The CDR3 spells CASSLIAGYQFF. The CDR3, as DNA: TGTGCCAGTTCCCTCATAGCGGGATATCAGTTCTTC.

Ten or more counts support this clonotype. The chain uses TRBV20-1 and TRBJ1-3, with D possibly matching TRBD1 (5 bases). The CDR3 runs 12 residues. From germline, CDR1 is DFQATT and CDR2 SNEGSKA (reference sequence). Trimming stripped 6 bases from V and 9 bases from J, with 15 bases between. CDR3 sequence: CSASGPGGTIYF. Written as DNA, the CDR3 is TGCAGTGCCTCGGGGCCTGGAGGCACCATATATTTT.

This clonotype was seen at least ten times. The CDR3 nucleotides read TGTGCCAGCAGCCAAGATTCGGCAGGGGGACAGTCTGGCTACACCTTC. Translation gives CASSQDSAGGQSGYTF. V usage is TRBV3-1 and J usage is TRBJ1-2; 7 nucleotides agree with TRBD1. Germline V lookup: CDR1 LGHDT, CDR2 YNNKEL (reference sequence). The CDR3 has 16 residues. V shed 0 bases, J shed 7 bases, and the junction held 11 bases outside the gene matches.

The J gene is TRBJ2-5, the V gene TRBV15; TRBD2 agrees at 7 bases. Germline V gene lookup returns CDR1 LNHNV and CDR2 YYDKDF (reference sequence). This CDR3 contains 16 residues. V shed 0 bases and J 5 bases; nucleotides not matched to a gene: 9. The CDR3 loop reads CATSRDSSAGRETQYF. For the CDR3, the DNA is TGTGCCACCAGCAGAGATTCCTCAGCGGGGCGGGAGACCCAGTACTTC.

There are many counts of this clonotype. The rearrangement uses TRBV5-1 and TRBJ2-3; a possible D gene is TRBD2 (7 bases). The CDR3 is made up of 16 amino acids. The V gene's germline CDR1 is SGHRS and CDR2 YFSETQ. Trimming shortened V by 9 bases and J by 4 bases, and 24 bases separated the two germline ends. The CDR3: CATTLRGRGAADTQYF. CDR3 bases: TGCGCCACCACTCTGCGGGGGCGTGGGGCGGCAGATACGCAGTATTTT. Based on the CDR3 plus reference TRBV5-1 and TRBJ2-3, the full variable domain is KAGVTQTPRYLIKTRGQQVTLSCSPISGHRSVSWYQQTPGQGLQFLFEYFSETQRNKGNFPGRFSGRQFSNSRSEMNVSTLELGDSALYLCATTLRGRGAADTQYFGPGTRLTVL.

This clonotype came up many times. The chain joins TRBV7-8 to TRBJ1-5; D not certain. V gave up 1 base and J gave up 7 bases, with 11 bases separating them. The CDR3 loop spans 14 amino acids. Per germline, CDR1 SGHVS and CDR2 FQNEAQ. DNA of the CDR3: TGTGCCAGCAGCTTAGTTGGGGTGTGGCAGCCCCAGCATTTT. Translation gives CASSLVGVWQPQHF.

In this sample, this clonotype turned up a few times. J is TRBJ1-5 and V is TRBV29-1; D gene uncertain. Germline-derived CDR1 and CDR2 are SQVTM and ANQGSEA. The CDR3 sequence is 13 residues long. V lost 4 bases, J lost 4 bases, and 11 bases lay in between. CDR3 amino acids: CSVGQSLNQPQHF. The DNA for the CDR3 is TGCAGCGTTGGGCAGAGCCTAAATCAGCCCCAGCATTTT.

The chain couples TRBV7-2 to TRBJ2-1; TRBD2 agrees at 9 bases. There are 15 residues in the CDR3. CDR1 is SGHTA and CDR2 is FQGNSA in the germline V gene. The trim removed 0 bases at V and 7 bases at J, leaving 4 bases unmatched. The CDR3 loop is CASSLAELAGNEQFF. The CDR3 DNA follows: TGTGCCAGCAGCTTAGCCGAACTAGCGGGTAATGAGCAGTTCTTC.

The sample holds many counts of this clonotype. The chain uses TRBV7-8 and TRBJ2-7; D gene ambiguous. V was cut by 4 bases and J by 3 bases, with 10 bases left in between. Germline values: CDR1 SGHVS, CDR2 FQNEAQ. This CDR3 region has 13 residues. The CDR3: CASSWVRNYEQYF. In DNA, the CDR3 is TGTGCCAGCAGCTGGGTCAGGAACTACGAGCAGTACTTC.

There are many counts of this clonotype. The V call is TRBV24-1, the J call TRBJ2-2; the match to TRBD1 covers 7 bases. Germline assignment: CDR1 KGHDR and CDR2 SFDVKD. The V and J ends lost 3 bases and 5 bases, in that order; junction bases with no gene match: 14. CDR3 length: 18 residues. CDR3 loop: CATSDRTPGQRRTGELFF. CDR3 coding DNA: TGTGCCACCAGTGATCGGACACCGGGACAGAGAAGAACCGGGGAGCTGTTTTTT.

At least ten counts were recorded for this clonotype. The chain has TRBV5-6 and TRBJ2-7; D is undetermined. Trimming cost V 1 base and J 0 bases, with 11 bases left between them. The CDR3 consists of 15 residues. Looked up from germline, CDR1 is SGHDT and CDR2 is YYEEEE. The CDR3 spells CASSLLQIHSYEQYF. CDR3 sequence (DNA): TGTGCCAGCAGCTTGCTGCAGATACACTCCTACGAGCAGTACTTC.

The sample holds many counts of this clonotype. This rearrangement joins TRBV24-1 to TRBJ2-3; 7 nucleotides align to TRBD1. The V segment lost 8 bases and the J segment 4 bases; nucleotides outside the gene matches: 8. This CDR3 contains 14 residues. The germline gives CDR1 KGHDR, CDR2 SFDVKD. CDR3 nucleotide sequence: TGTGCCACCAAAGGGGGCGCGACCCCAGATACGCAGTATTTT. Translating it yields CATKGGATPDTQYF.

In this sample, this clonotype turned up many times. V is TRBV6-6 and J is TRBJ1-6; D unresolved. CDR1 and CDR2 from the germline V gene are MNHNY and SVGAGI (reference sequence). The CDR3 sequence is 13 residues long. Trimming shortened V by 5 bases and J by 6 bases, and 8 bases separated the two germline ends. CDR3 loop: CASSEDRNSPLHF. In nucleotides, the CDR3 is TGTGCCAGCAGTGAAGACCGTAATTCACCCCTCCACTTT.

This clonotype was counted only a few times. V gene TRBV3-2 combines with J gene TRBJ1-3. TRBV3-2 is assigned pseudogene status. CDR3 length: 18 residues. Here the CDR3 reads CASSQVIELGRSGNTIYF. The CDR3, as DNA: TGTGCCAGCAGCCAAGTAATTGAATTAGGGCGCTCTGGAAACACCATATATTTT.

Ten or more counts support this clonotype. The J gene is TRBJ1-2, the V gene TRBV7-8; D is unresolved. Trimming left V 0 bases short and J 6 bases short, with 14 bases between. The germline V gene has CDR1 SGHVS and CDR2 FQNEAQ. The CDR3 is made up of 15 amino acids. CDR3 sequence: CASSLAPASQDGYTF. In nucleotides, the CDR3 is TGTGCCAGCAGCTTAGCCCCCGCCAGTCAGGATGGCTACACCTTC.

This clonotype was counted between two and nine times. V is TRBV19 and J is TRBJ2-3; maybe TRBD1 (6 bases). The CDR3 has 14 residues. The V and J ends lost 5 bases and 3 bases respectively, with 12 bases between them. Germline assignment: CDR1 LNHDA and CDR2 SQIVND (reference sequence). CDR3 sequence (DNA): TGTGCCAGTAGTTTAGGACAGCCGACAGATACGCAGTATTTT. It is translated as CASSLGQPTDTQYF.

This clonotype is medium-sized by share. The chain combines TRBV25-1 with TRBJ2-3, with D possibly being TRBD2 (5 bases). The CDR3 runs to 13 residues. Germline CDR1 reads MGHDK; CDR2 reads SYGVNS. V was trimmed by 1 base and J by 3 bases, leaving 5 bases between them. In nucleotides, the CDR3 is TGTGCCAGCAGTGAATCGGGAACAGATACGCAGTATTTT. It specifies CASSESGTDTQYF.

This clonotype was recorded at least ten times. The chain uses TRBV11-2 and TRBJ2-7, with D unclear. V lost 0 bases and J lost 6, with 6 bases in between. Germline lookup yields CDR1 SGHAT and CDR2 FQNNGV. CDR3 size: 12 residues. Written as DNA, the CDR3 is TGTGCCAGCAGCTTAGATACGACCGAGCAGTACTTC. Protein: CASSLDTTEQYF.